Listed below are T cell receptor beta chains from one sample, sequenced in a study of T cells in Graves' hyperthyroidism and ophthalmopathy. TCRdb re-analysed the multiplex PCR reads in MiXCR, keeping a single row per CDR3 protein. The table lists fewer than 900,000 distinct CDR3 sequences, around 15% of them singletons, with under 8.5% in the top ten. The sequencing sample was made of blood. Receptors were obtained from a man aged 18 to 30 with Graves' hyperthyroidism. The CDR3 runs from the conserved cysteine through the conserved F or W. D genes are given only for firm matches. Not every row has a clone size; where given, it reads once, few, many or a size class.

clone_size	j_call	d_call	v_call	cdr3_nt	cdr3_aa
many	TRBJ2-3	-	TRBV12-3/TRBV12-4	TGTGCCAGCAGACCTTCAGGATACTCGGCTGATACGCAGTATTTT	CASRPSGYSADTQYF
many	TRBJ1-1	-	TRBV30	TGTGCCTGGAGTCCAGGGTTGGCTGAAGCTTTCTTT	CAWSPGLAEAFF
-	TRBJ1-1	TRBD1	TRBV27	TGTGCCAGCAGTGAGAGGGACAGGGGTATCACTGAAGCTTTCTTT	CASSERDRGITEAFF
-	TRBJ2-4	-	TRBV7-2	TGTGCCAGCAGCTCCGAGGGGTCCAAAAACATTCAGTACTTC	CASSSEGSKNIQYF
many	TRBJ2-7	TRBD2	TRBV6-2/TRBV6-3	TGTGCCAGCAAACTGGGACTAGCGGATTACGAGCAGTACTTC	CASKLGLADYEQYF
few	TRBJ2-1	-	TRBV10-3	TGTGCCATCAGTATGACAGATCGCTATGAGCAGTTCTTC	CAISMTDRYEQFF
few	TRBJ2-5	-	TRBV20-1	TGCAGTGCTAGAGACCCCCAGACTGTCGGGGAGACCCAGTACTTC	CSARDPQTVGETQYF
-	TRBJ1-4	-	TRBV5-6	TGTGCCAGCAGCTTGTCAGGAAGTAATGAAAAACTGTTTTTT	CASSLSGSNEKLFF
few	TRBJ2-1	TRBD1	TRBV6-5	TGTGCCAGCAGTTACGGGACAGGGTCTTATGAGCAGTTCTTC	CASSYGTGSYEQFF
few	TRBJ2-1	-	TRBV12-3/TRBV12-4	TGTGCCAGCAGTCTGGCAGGGGATGGGCAGTTCTTC	CASSLAGDGQFF
-	TRBJ1-6	-	TRBV2	TGTGCCAGCAGCAAGGGGGGAGTTTATAATTCACCCCTCCACTTT	CASSKGGVYNSPLHF
few	TRBJ2-3	-	TRBV4-3	TGCGCCAGCAGCTCGGCGGGGCCAGATACGCAGTATTTT	CASSSAGPDTQYF
few	TRBJ1-5	-	TRBV24-1	TGTGCCACCAGTGAAGCCGGGACGGGGAAAGATCAGCCCCAGCATTTT	CATSEAGTGKDQPQHF
-	TRBJ2-1	TRBD2	TRBV20-1	TGCAGTACCCAGGGCGGGAGGAACTCCTACAATGAGCAGTTCTTC	CSTQGGRNSYNEQFF
-	TRBJ2-7	TRBD2	TRBV20-1	TGCAGTGCTACCCTTGGACTAGCGGCCTACGAGCAGTACTTC	CSATLGLAAYEQYF
many	TRBJ2-3	TRBD2	TRBV6-1	TGTGCCAGCACAGGGAGGGTGTTAGGCACAGATACGCAGTATTTT	CASTGRVLGTDTQYF
-	TRBJ1-2	-	TRBV4-3	TGCGCCAGCAGCCAGGAAACAGGACTCGCTAACTATGGCTACACCTTC	CASSQETGLANYGYTF
-	TRBJ2-7	-	TRBV7-9	TGTGCCAGCAGCCACCAGGGGGGTGCGTCAGAGCAGTACTTC	CASSHQGGASEQYF
-	TRBJ2-5	-	TRBV20-1	TGCAGTGCTTACCTACCAGGGGGGCAAGAGACCCAGTACTTC	CSAYLPGGQETQYF
-	TRBJ2-7	-	TRBV20-1	TGCAGTGCTAGAGGAAGACAGGAACCCGCCTACGAGCAGTACTTC	CSARGRQEPAYEQYF
many	TRBJ2-7	TRBD1	TRBV7-8	TGTGCCAGCAGCGTCCACAGGGGACACTCCTTGTACGAGCAGTACTTC	CASSVHRGHSLYEQYF
few	TRBJ2-2	TRBD2	TRBV5-1	TGCGCCAGCAGCCCCTTGTTAATAGCGGGAATCACCGGGGAGCTGTTTTTT	CASSPLLIAGITGELFF
many	TRBJ1-5	-	TRBV18	TGTGCCAGCTCACCCCGGGAAGTCAATCAGCCCCAGCATTTT	CASSPREVNQPQHF
-	TRBJ2-4	-	TRBV19	TGTGCCAGTAGTATAATCCCCAGGGGAAACATTCAGTACTTC	CASSIIPRGNIQYF
many	TRBJ1-2	-	TRBV3-1	TGTGCCAGCAGCCAAGGAGGGTGGGGATTCAACTATGGCTACACCTTC	CASSQGGWGFNYGYTF
-	TRBJ2-4	-	TRBV19	TGTGCCAGTAGTGCCCGTCTACGGGACATTCAGTACTTC	CASSARLRDIQYF
few	TRBJ2-1	-	TRBV7-9	TGTGCCAGCAGCCCACAGGACAGATACAATGAGCAGTTCTTC	CASSPQDRYNEQFF
-	TRBJ1-5	TRBD1	TRBV6-1	TGTGCCTGCGCACAGGGGGCGGAGGATCAGCCCCAGCATTTT	CACAQGAEDQPQHF
many	TRBJ1-2	-	TRBV7-2	TGTGCCAGCAACCCGGTGTCCTTAGGCTACACCTTC	CASNPVSLGYTF
-	TRBJ2-1	TRBD2	TRBV20-1	TGCAGTGCTAGAGGGCGGGAGGTAGACAATGAGCAGTTCTTC	CSARGREVDNEQFF
-	TRBJ1-2	-	TRBV6-1	TGTGCCAGCAGGGGGGTGGGCGGCTACACCTTC	CASRGVGGYTF
few	TRBJ2-1	TRBD2	TRBV20-1	TGCAGTGCTAGAGAAGCTAGCGGGGGCTCAAATGAGCAGTTCTTC	CSAREASGGSNEQFF
many	TRBJ1-4	-	TRBV28	TGTGCCAGCAGCCTCGGGGGAACTAATGAAAAACTGTTTTTT	CASSLGGTNEKLFF
few	TRBJ2-5	-	TRBV18	TGTGCCAGCTCTCCTGACAGGCTGCAAGAGACCCAGTACTTC	CASSPDRLQETQYF
few	TRBJ2-3	-	TRBV7-2	TGTGCCAGCAGACCTACAGGGAATCCTAGCACAGATACGCAGTATTTT	CASRPTGNPSTDTQYF
-	TRBJ2-5	TRBD1	TRBV20-1	TGCAGTGCTGGTTGGGGCAGGGGGCCGGAGACCCAGTACTTC	CSAGWGRGPETQYF
-	TRBJ1-2	-	TRBV9	TGTGCCAGCAGCGTAGCTGTGACGGGGGGAAACTATGGCTACACCTTC	CASSVAVTGGNYGYTF
few	TRBJ1-6	-	TRBV6-1	TGTGCCAGCAGTGACCGGACAAGGATCAATAATTCACCCCTCCACTTT	CASSDRTRINNSPLHF
-	TRBJ2-2	TRBD2	TRBV5-1	TGCGCCAGCAGCCGCGACGGACCGGGACTAGCGGCATCCCCCCCCGGGGAGCTGTTTTTT	CASSRDGPGLAASPPGELFF
many	TRBJ2-7	-	TRBV11-2	TGTGCCATACGTACTAGTGCCTACGAGCAGTACTTC	CAIRTSAYEQYF
few	TRBJ2-1	TRBD2	TRBV24-1	TGTGCCACCAGTGATGCTCTAGCGGGAGACCACAATGAGCAGTTCTTC	CATSDALAGDHNEQFF
-	TRBJ2-2	-	TRBV30	TGTGCCTGGAGTTTAAGACAGACGAACACCGGGGAGCTGTTTTTT	CAWSLRQTNTGELFF
many	TRBJ1-1	-	TRBV28	TGTGCCAGCAGCCGCCCGGGCCCTTACACTGAAGCTTTCTTT	CASSRPGPYTEAFF
-	TRBJ1-1	TRBD1	TRBV20-1	TGCAGTGCTAGACAGGGGGCGAACACTGAAGCTTTCTTT	CSARQGANTEAFF
many	TRBJ2-3	-	TRBV24-1	TGTGCCACCAGTGACCGCAGGGGGGTCGGCACAGATACGCAGTATTTT	CATSDRRGVGTDTQYF
-	TRBJ2-7	-	TRBV20-1	TGCAGTGCTAGAGTGGTCAGCTCCTACGAGCAGTACTTC	CSARVVSSYEQYF
many	TRBJ1-6	TRBD1	TRBV11-2	TGTGCCAGCAGGGCGGGGCAGGGGGGATCACCCCTCCACTTT	CASRAGQGGSPLHF
many	TRBJ1-1	TRBD1	TRBV11-2	TGTGCCAGCAGCTTGTCCGACAGGGGGGCTTTCTTT	CASSLSDRGAFF
few	TRBJ2-7	TRBD1	TRBV30	TGTGCCTGGACCCCGGGACAGGGGTATCAGGAGCAGTACTTC	CAWTPGQGYQEQYF
-	TRBJ2-3	TRBD2	TRBV11-2	TGCGCCAGCAGCGCCAGACTAGCGGGGACAAGCACAGATACGCAGTATTTT	CASSARLAGTSTDTQYF
-	TRBJ2-2	-	TRBV7-3	TGTGCCAGCAGCTTATTCCCAGGGAACACCGTGGAGCTGTTTTTT	CASSLFPGNTVELFF
many	TRBJ2-1	-	TRBV28	TGTGCCAGCAGTCTCGACAATGAGCAGTTCTTC	CASSLDNEQFF
many	TRBJ1-3	TRBD1	TRBV18	TGTGCCAGCTCACAGGGACAGGGCGACTCTGGAAACACCATATATTTT	CASSQGQGDSGNTIYF
few	TRBJ2-4	TRBD2	TRBV20-1	TGCAGTGCTTTAAGCGGGAGGGCCTTGGGGATTCAGTACTTC	CSALSGRALGIQYF
-	TRBJ1-2	-	TRBV24-1	TGTGCCACCAGTGGGGGGGAAGGCTACACCTTC	CATSGGEGYTF